The source of this T cell receptor beta chain is a study of control samples from healthy donors and cancer patients. Data came from immunoSEQ multiplex PCR; TCRdb stores just in-frame clones and leaves some out. The sample contains roughly 400,000 clones, 80% to 95% of which appear only once. CDR1 is SGHNT and CDR2 is YYREEE in the germline V gene (reference sequence). V shed 5 bases and J shed 2 bases, with 13 bases lying between them. The CDR3 covers 15 residues. The chain employs TRBV5-4 and TRBJ1-4; possibly TRBD1 for D (5 bases). The TCR sequence derives from a man between 40 and 49 years old with head and neck cancer. The material sequenced was PBMCs. Here the CDR3 reads CASSLQGATNEKLFF. CDR3 coding DNA: TGTGCCAGCAGTCTCCAGGGAGCGACTAATGAAAAACTGTTTTTT.